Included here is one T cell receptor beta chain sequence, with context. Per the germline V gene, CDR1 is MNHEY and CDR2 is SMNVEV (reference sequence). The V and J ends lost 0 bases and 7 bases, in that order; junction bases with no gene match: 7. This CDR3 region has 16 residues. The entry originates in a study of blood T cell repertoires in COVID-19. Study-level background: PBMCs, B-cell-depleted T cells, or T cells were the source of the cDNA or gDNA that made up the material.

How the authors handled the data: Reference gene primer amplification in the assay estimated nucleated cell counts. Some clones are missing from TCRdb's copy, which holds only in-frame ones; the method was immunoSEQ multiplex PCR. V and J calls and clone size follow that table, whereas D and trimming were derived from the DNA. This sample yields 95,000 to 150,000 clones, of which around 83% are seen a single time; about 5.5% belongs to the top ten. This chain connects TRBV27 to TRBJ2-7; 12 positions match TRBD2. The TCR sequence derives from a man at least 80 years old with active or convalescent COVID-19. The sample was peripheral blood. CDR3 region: CASSLSSSGGAAEQYF. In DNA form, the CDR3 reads TGTGCCAGCAGTTTATCGTCTAGCGGGGGGGCGGCTGAGCAGTACTTC.